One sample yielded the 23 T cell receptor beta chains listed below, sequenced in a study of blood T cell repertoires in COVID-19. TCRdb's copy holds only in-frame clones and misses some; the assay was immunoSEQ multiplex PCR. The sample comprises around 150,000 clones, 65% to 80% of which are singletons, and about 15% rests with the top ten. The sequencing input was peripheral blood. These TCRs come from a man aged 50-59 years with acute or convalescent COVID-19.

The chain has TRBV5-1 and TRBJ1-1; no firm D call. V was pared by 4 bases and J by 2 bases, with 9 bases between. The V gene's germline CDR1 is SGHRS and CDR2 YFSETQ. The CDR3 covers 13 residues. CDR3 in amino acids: CASSETANTEAFF. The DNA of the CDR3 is TGCGCCAGCAGCGAAACAGCTAACACTGAAGCTTTCTTT.

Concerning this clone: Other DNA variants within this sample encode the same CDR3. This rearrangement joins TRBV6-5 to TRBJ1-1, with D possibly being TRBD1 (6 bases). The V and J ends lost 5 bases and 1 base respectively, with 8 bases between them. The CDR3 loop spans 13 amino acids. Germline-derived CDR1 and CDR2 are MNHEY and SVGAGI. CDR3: CASSLRGNTEAFF. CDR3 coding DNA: TGTGCCAGCAGTCTCAGGGGGAACACTGAAGCTTTCTTT.

The CDR3 coding sequence is TGTGCCAGCAGCTTAGAGGGGACAGGGATTGAAGCTTTCTTT. Residues: CASSLEGTGIEAFF. The rearrangement joins TRBV11-1 to TRBJ1-1, with TRBD1 matching 9 bases. This CDR3 contains 14 residues. Trimming at V came to 1 base and at J to 7 bases, leaving 4 bases not matched to a gene. Germline lookup yields CDR1 SGHAT and CDR2 FQDESV (reference sequence). The full variable domain, with the rest looked up from reference TRBV11-1 and TRBJ1-1, is EAEVAQSPRYKITEKSQAVAFWCDPISGHATLYWYRQILGQGPELLVQFQDESVVDDSQLPKDRFSAERLKGVDSTLKIQPAELGDSAMYLCASSLEGTGIEAFFGQGTRLTVV.

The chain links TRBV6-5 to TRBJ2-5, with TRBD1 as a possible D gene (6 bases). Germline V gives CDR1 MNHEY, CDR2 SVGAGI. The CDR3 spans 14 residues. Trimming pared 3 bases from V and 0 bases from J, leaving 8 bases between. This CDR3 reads CASSYYRDQETQYF. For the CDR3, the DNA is TGTGCCAGCAGTTATTACAGGGACCAAGAGACCCAGTACTTC.

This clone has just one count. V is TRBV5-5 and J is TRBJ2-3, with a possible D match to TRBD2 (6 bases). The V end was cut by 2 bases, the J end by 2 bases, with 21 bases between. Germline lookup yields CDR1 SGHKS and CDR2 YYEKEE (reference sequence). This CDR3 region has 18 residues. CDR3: CASSFGWGTHTSTDTQYF. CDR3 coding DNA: TGTGCCAGCAGCTTCGGGTGGGGGACTCACACTTCCACAGATACGCAGTATTTT.

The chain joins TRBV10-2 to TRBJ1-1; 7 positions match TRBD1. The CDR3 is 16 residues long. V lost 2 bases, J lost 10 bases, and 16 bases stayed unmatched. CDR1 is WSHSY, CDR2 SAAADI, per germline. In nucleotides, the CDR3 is TGCGCCAGCAGTGAGCTCCTTTTGGACAGGTCCCGCATAGCTTTCTTT. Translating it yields CASSELLLDRSRIAFF.

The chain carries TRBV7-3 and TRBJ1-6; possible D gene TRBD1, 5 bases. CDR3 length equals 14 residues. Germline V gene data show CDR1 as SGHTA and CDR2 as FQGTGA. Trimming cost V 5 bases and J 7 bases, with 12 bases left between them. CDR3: CASSLGQWNSPLHF. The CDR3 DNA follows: TGTGCCAGCAGCCTCGGACAATGGAATTCACCCCTCCACTTT.

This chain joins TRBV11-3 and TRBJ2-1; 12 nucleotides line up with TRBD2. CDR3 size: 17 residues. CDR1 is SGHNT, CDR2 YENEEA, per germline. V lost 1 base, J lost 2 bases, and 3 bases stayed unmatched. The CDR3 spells CASSLGLAGEAYNEQFF. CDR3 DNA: TGTGCCAGCAGCTTAGGACTAGCGGGGGAGGCCTACAATGAGCAGTTCTTC.

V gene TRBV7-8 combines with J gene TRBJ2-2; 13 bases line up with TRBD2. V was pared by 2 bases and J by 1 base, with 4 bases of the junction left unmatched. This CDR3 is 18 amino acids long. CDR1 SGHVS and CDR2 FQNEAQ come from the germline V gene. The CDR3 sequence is CASSLRTSGGVNTGELFF. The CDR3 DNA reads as TGTGCCAGCAGCTTAAGAACTAGCGGGGGGGTGAACACCGGGGAGCTGTTTTTT.

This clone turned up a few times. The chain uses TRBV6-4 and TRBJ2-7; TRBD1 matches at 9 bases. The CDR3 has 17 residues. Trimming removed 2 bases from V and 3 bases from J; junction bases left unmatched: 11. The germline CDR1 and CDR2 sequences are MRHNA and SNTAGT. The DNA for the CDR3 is TGTGCCAGCAGTGACCCGATCCCGAGGACAGGGGACTACGAGCAGTACGTC. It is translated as CASSDPIPRTGDYEQYV.

This CDR3 reads CASSSTSRGKSSYEQYV. For the CDR3, the DNA is TGTGCCAGCAGCAGCACGTCGCGGGGCAAAAGCTCCTACGAGCAGTACGTC. V and J are TRBV5-6 and TRBJ2-7, with a weak D call TRBD2 (6 bases). V gave up 4 bases and J gave up 0 bases, with 20 bases separating them. The CDR3 consists of 17 residues. Germline lookup yields CDR1 SGHDT and CDR2 YYEEEE.

The CDR3 DNA reads TGTGCCACCCAAGGGGCCGGGGAGCTGTTTTTT. As protein: CATQGAGELFF. The V gene is TRBV15, the J gene TRBJ2-2, with a possible D match to TRBD1 (5 bases). V gave up 8 bases and J gave up 6 bases, with 7 bases separating them. The CDR3 is 11 amino acids. In germline, CDR1 is LNHNV, CDR2 YYDKDF (reference sequence). The whole variable domain, remainder taken from reference TRBV15 and TRBJ2-2, is DAMVIQNPRYQVTQFGKPVTLSCSQTLNHNVMYWYQQKSSQAPKLLFHYYDKDFNNEADTPDNFQSRRPNTSFCFLDIRSPGLGDTAMYLCATQGAGELFFGEGSRLTVL.

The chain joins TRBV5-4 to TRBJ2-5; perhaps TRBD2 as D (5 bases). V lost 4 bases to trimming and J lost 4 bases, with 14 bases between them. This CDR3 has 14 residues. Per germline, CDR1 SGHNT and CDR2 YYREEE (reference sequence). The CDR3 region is CASSQVGSRETQYF. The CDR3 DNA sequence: TGTGCCAGCAGCCAGGTGGGGAGCCGAGAGACCCAGTACTTC.

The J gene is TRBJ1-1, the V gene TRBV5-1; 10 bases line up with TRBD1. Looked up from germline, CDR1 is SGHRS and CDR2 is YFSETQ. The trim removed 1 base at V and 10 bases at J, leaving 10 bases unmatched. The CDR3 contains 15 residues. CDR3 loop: CASSLLRDRGIGAFF. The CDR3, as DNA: TGCGCCAGCAGCTTGCTTCGGGACAGGGGCATAGGAGCTTTCTTT.

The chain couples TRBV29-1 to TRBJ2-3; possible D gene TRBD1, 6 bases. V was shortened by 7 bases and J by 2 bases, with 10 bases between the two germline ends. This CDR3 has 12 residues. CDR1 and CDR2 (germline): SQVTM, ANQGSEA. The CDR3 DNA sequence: TGCAGCGCGAGACAGGACACAGATACGCAGTATTTT. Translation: CSARQDTDTQYF.

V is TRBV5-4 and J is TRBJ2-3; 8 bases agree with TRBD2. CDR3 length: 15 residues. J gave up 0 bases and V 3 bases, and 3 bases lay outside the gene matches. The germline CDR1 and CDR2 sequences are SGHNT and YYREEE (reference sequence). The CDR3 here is CASSSGGTSTDTQYF. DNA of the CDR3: TGTGCCAGCAGCTCGGGGGGGACCAGCACAGATACGCAGTATTTT.

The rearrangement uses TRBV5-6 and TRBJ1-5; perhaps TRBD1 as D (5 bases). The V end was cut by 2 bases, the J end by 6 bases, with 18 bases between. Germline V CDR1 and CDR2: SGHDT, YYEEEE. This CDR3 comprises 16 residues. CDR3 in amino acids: CASSFLGQGEGQPQHF. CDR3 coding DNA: TGTGCCAGCAGCTTTTTGGGTCAAGGGGAGGGTCAGCCCCAGCATTTT.

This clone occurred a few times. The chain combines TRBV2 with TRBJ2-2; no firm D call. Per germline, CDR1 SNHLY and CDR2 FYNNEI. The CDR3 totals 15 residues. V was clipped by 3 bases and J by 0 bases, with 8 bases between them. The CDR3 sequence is CASSDGLSNTGELFF. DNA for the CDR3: TGTGCCAGCAGTGATGGCCTGTCGAACACCGGGGAGCTGTTTTTT.

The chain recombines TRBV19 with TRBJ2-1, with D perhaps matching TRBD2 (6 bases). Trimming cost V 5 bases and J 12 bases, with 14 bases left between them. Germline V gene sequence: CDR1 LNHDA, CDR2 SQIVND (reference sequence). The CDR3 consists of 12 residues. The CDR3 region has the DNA TGTGCCAGTAGTTGGCCCCAGGGAGGGCAGTTCTTC. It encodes CASSWPQGGQFF.

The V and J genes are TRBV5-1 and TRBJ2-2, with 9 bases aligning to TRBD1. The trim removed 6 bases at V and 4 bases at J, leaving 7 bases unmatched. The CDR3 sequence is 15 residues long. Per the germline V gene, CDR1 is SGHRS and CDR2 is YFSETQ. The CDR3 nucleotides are TGCGCCAGCACCCCCACAGGGGGCGGCACCGGGGAGCTGTTTTTT. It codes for CASTPTGGGTGELFF.

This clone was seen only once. CDR3 DNA: TGCGCCAGCAGCACTCGACTAGCGGGGGGGAAAGATACGCAGTATTTT. Its protein product is CASSTRLAGGKDTQYF. The chain joins TRBV4-1 to TRBJ2-3; TRBD2 matches at 14 bases. Germline V lookup: CDR1 MGHRA, CDR2 YSYEKL. V shed 5 bases, J shed 5 bases, and the junction held 6 bases outside the gene matches. The CDR3 covers 16 residues.

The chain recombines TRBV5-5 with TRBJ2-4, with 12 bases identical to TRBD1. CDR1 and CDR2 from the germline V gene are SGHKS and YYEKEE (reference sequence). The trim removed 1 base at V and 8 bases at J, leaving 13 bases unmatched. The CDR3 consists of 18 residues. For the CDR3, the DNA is TGTGCCAGCAGCTTGACCCCGGGACAGGGGGCCGGAGGGGACATTCAGTACTTC. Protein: CASSLTPGQGAGGDIQYF.

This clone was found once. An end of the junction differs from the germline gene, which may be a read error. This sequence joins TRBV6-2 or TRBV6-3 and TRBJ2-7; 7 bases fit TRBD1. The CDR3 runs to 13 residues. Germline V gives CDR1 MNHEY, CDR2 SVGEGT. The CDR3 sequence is CAISPGQTYEQYF. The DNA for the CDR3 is TGTGCCATCAGTCCGGGACAGACCTACGAGCAGTACTTC.